These 2 T cell receptor beta chains were all obtained from the same sample, sequenced in a study of blood T cell repertoires in COVID-19. Method: immunoSEQ multiplex PCR; TCRdb's copy keeps in-frame clones and lacks some. The sample lists a few hundred thousand clones; roughly nine tenths were seen once. The material sequenced was PBMCs or T cells enriched from blood (not recorded which). These receptors all stem from a woman aged 35 to 49 who had been exposed to COVID-19.

CDR3 residues: CASSFSGTGQETQYF. For the CDR3, the DNA is TGTGCCAGCAGCTTTTCCGGGACAGGTCAAGAGACCCAGTACTTC. This rearrangement joins TRBV7-2 to TRBJ2-5, with 8 bases matching TRBD1. The CDR3 runs to 15 residues. Germline V CDR1 and CDR2: SGHTA, FQGNSA. Trimming removed 3 bases from V and 2 bases from J; junction bases left unmatched: 5.

The CDR3 nucleotides are TGTGCCTGGGACATAGGGGGCGGCTCGAACACTGAAGCTTTCTTT. Amino acid sequence: CAWDIGGGSNTEAFF. The genes are TRBV30 and TRBJ1-1, with 7 bases identical to TRBD1. The junction had 10 bases not matched to a gene; V was cut back by 5 bases and J by 1 base. Germline values: CDR1 GTSNPN, CDR2 SVGIG (reference sequence). The CDR3 totals 15 residues.